Listed below are T cell receptor beta chains from one sample, sequenced in a study of T cells in Graves' hyperthyroidism and ophthalmopathy. TCRdb called the multiplex PCR reads again in MiXCR, with one record for every CDR3 protein. The repertoire holds hundreds of thousands of distinct CDR3 sequences, around 25% seen once, with around 67% in the top ten. The specimen was blood. These TCRs come from a man aged 45 to 65 with Graves' hyperthyroidism. Each CDR3 is given with its conserved first and last residue. The D gene is left open where the match is weak. Clone size is shown for a subset of rows, as once, few, many or a class of expanded clone.

clone size,V gene,D gene,J gene,CDR3 DNA,CDR3 protein
-,TRBV7-3,-,TRBJ2-1,TGTGCCAGCAGCGTATCCAGTACAGGGGAGCAGTTCTTC,CASSVSSTGEQFF
many,TRBV3-1,TRBD2,TRBJ2-3,TGTGCCAGCAGCCAAGGAGCGGGAGGGAATACGCAGTATTTT,CASSQGAGGNTQYF
-,TRBV27,-,TRBJ2-5,TGTGCCAGCAGTGTGGCAGGGGTTTCGGGCCAAGAGACCCAGTACTTC,CASSVAGVSGQETQYF
few,TRBV11-2,TRBD1,TRBJ1-5,TGTGCCGGCAGCTCGGACAGGGGGATGGCCCAGCATTTT,CAGSSDRGMAQHF
-,TRBV30,-,TRBJ1-1,TGTGCCTGGAGCCGGCAGGTTGAAGCTTTCTTT,CAWSRQVEAFF
-,TRBV6-5,-,TRBJ2-7,TGTGCCAGCAGTTACTCCGGGATAGCCTACGAGCAGTACTTC,CASSYSGIAYEQYF
-,TRBV20-1,-,TRBJ2-1,TGCAGTGCTAGAGATCGGGGGAGTCGGTACAATGAGCAGTTCTTC,CSARDRGSRYNEQFF
few,TRBV12-3/TRBV12-4,-,TRBJ1-2,TGTGCCAGCAGTTTTGTGAGAGGGAAGGCTGATGGCTACACCTTC,CASSFVRGKADGYTF
-,TRBV2,-,TRBJ2-2,TGTGCCAGCAGTGGCAAGGCCAGGGAGCTGTTTTTT,CASSGKARELFF
few,TRBV4-1,TRBD2,TRBJ2-7,TGCGCCAGCAGCCCCGGACTAGCGGGAGAGAATCCCTACGAGCAGTACTTC,CASSPGLAGENPYEQYF
-,TRBV20-1,TRBD1,TRBJ1-4,TGCAGTGCTAGAGATTACGCAGGGGGAAGACTGTTTTTT,CSARDYAGGRLFF
few,TRBV20-1,-,TRBJ1-6,TGCAGTGCTAGAGATCTTAATAGGTCTGGGGCACCCCTCCACTTT,CSARDLNRSGAPLHF
-,TRBV14,-,TRBJ2-7,TGTGCCAGCAGCCAAGTGGCCGGATACGAGCAGTACTTC,CASSQVAGYEQYF
few,TRBV4-2,-,TRBJ1-1,TGTGCCAGCAGCCCTGGGGCAGGGCGTAGGAACACTGAAGCTTTCTTT,CASSPGAGRRNTEAFF
-,TRBV2,-,TRBJ1-1,TGTGCCAGCAGTGTACAGGTGATCGGGGTTATGAACACTGAAGCTTTCTTT,CASSVQVIGVMNTEAFF
few,TRBV11-2,-,TRBJ1-1,TGTGCCAGCAGTGCCGGGACAATGAACACTGAAGCTTTCTTT,CASSAGTMNTEAFF
-,TRBV6-5,-,TRBJ1-2,TGTGCCAGCAGTTACGCTCTGGGTCCCTATGGCTACACCTTC,CASSYALGPYGYTF
few,TRBV19,TRBD1,TRBJ2-5,TGTGCCAGTAAGGGCAGGGACAGGGATCGGCAAGAGACCCAGTACTTC,CASKGRDRDRQETQYF
-,TRBV5-1,TRBD1,TRBJ1-1,TGCGCCAGCAGCTTGAACGTAGGGGGCGGGAACACTGAAGCTTTCTTT,CASSLNVGGGNTEAFF
many,TRBV7-2,-,TRBJ2-7,TGTGCCAGCAGCTTAGACGGGGCTCGGTCCTACGAGCAGTACTTC,CASSLDGARSYEQYF
many,TRBV3-1,TRBD2,TRBJ2-7,TGTGCCAGCAGCCAAGATCTTCCGACTAGCGGGAGCTACGAGCAGTACTTC,CASSQDLPTSGSYEQYF
few,TRBV20-1,TRBD1,TRBJ2-3,TGCAGTGCTAGTATCGGGACAGGTCACACAGATACGCAGTATTTT,CSASIGTGHTDTQYF
few,TRBV6-1,TRBD1,TRBJ1-6,TGTGCCAGCAGTTTTCGGACAGGGGGATTATCACCCCTCCACTTT,CASSFRTGGLSPLHF
once,TRBV7-3,TRBD2,TRBJ2-2,TGTGCCAGCAGCTTACTAGCGGGAGGGCTCGCCGGGGAGCTGTTTTTT,CASSLLAGGLAGELFF
-,TRBV27,TRBD2,TRBJ2-7,TGTGCCAGCAGTTCCCAGCGGGAGAGGGTGTACGAGCAGTACTTC,CASSSQRERVYEQYF
many,TRBV11-2,TRBD1,TRBJ1-1,TGTGCCAGCAGCTCGCATCTTTTACAGGGGGCAACTGAAGCTTTCTTT,CASSSHLLQGATEAFF
many,TRBV11-2,TRBD1,TRBJ2-1,TGTGCCAGCAGACAACCGGGACAGGCGTTTAATGAGCAGTTCTTC,CASRQPGQAFNEQFF
few,TRBV6-5,TRBD2,TRBJ2-3,TGTGCCAGCAGTTACTCGGGACTAGCGGGAGTAGCGGATACGCAGTATTTT,CASSYSGLAGVADTQYF
-,TRBV20-1,-,TRBJ1-2,TGCAGTGCTAGAGATATTGAAAACTATGGCTACACCTTC,CSARDIENYGYTF
-,TRBV20-1,TRBD1,TRBJ1-2,TGCAGTGCCCCCGGACAGGAAGATGGCTACACCTTC,CSAPGQEDGYTF
few,TRBV9,-,TRBJ2-3,TGTGCCAGCAGCGTAGAGGCTAGCACAGATACGCAGTATTTT,CASSVEASTDTQYF
many,TRBV3-1,-,TRBJ2-3,TGTGCCAGCAGCCTTGGCGATCCAGATACGCAGTATTTT,CASSLGDPDTQYF
many,TRBV18,-,TRBJ1-4,TGTGCCAGCTCACCACCGGGAGAAAAACTGTTTTTT,CASSPPGEKLFF
-,TRBV5-1,-,TRBJ1-1,TGCGCCAGCAGCGACGAAACAGGAGCTCGGGGTACTGAAGCTTTCTTT,CASSDETGARGTEAFF
few,TRBV2,-,TRBJ2-7,TGTGCCAGCATGAGCTTATCCTACGAGCAGTACTTC,CASMSLSYEQYF
-,TRBV29-1,-,TRBJ1-5,TGCAGCGTTGCGGGTGCTAGCAATCAGCCCCAGCATTTT,CSVAGASNQPQHF
many,TRBV28,-,TRBJ2-1,TGTGCCAGCAGTACGCTTTACAATGAGCAGTTCTTC,CASSTLYNEQFF
-,TRBV7-9,TRBD2,TRBJ2-7,TGTGCCAGCAGCTTAGATGCGGGAGGGCCTCTCTACGAGCAGTACTTC,CASSLDAGGPLYEQYF
-,TRBV12-3/TRBV12-4,-,TRBJ1-2,TGTGCCAGCAGTCTCTACCGGACTGATCATGGCTACACCTTC,CASSLYRTDHGYTF
-,TRBV28,-,TRBJ1-2,TGTGCCAGCAGTATGACCCTCAGAAGGGGCGGCTACACCTTC,CASSMTLRRGGYTF
-,TRBV4-1,TRBD2,TRBJ2-1,TGCGCCAGCAGCCGGAGTCCGGGAGGGCCAGTTGAGCAGTTCTTC,CASSRSPGGPVEQFF